The entry below gives a single T cell receptor beta chain sequence along with its context. What it binds is unknown. The data were obtained in a study of blood T cells in healthy people across ages. Whole-study results and caveats: The donors' CMV status was not determined, possibly confounding changes in expanded clonotypes.

For the second PCR, which ran for 7 to 11 cycles, a sample-barcoded 5' primer and a J-beta primer mix were used. TCRdb analysed the 5' RACE reads with MiXCR anew, one entry per CDR3 protein. The table lists 710,000 or so distinct CDR3 sequences, about 32% of them singletons. This CDR3 spans 15 amino acids. The ends were cut back, 2 bases at V and 7 bases at J, with 17 bases in the middle. The V gene's germline CDR1 is MDHEN and CDR2 SYDVKM. This chain joins TRBV28 and TRBJ1-2; D unresolved. Sequencing was carried out using blood. The receptor was derived from an elderly woman in good health. CDR3 sequence reads: CASSLAAIAVGGYTF. The CDR3 DNA sequence: TGTGCCAGCAGTTTAGCTGCGATTGCTGTTGGTGGCTACACCTTC.